One and the same sample provided the 26 T cell receptor beta chains below, sequenced in a study. The sorted Tregs were CD4+CD25+CD127-/low cells. TCRdb analysed the 5' RACE reads with MiXCR anew, one entry per CDR3 protein. The table lists approximately 57,000 distinct CDR3 sequences, 20% of them singletons. Sequenced sample: tumor-infiltrating Tregs sorted from the breast tumor. The receptors come from a female donor with breast cancer.

This clonotype was detected many times. This chain joins TRBV20-1 and TRBJ2-1; 12 bases line up with TRBD2. The CDR3 spans 15 residues. The junction had 2 bases not matched to a gene; V was cut back by 5 bases and J by 0 bases. Per the germline V gene, CDR1 is DFQATT and CDR2 is SNEGSKA (reference sequence). The CDR3 region has the DNA TGCAGTGCTCGGGGACTAGCGGGCTCCTACAATGAGCAGTTCTTC. It translates to CSARGLAGSYNEQFF.

This clonotype was detected a few times. This chain joins TRBV4-2 and TRBJ2-5, with 8 bases identical to TRBD2. Trimming took 4 bases from V and 1 from J; bases not matched to a gene: 8. Germline lookup yields CDR1 LGHNA and CDR2 YNFKEQ. The CDR3 contains 16 residues. The CDR3 loop reads CASSLNPAGAQETQYF. CDR3 sequence (DNA): TGTGCCAGCAGCCTCAACCCAGCGGGAGCCCAAGAGACCCAGTACTTC.

Remarks on this clonotype: This may arise from a read error, as a much more abundant clone is one base away. CDR3 sequence (DNA): TGCAGCGTGATAGGCAGATACGAGCAGTACTTC. Residues: CSVIGRYEQYF. This rearrangement joins TRBV29-1 to TRBJ2-7; D unclear. The germline V gene has CDR1 SQVTM and CDR2 ANQGSEA. V shed 6 bases and J shed 4 bases, with 10 bases lying between them. The CDR3 is 11 amino acids.

The V gene is TRBV27, the J gene TRBJ2-7; D remains ambiguous. Trimming stripped 2 bases from V and 9 bases from J, with 14 bases between. The CDR3 is 13 amino acids. Germline V gene lookup returns CDR1 MNHEY and CDR2 SMNVEV (reference sequence). The CDR3 spells CASSLTPETGQYF. The CDR3 bases are TGTGCCAGCAGTTTAACGCCGGAAACCGGGCAGTACTTC.

This clonotype was counted many times. The chain employs TRBV25-1 and TRBJ1-4; D unclear. The CDR3 has 14 residues. CDR1 is MGHDK, CDR2 SYGVNS, per germline. Trimming took off 2 bases at V and 3 bases at J, with 7 bases between the two ends. The CDR3 loop reads CASSEEGPNEKLFF. The CDR3 DNA sequence: TGTGCCAGCAGTGAAGAAGGACCTAATGAAAAACTGTTTTTT.

This clonotype appeared a few times. V and J are TRBV20-1 and TRBJ2-1, with 9 bases fitting TRBD2. This CDR3 contains 13 residues. The germline gives CDR1 DFQATT, CDR2 SNEGSKA (reference sequence). Trimming removed 5 bases from V and 7 bases from J; junction bases left unmatched: 6. CDR3: CSASAGGGNEQFF. CDR3 coding DNA: TGCAGTGCTTCAGCGGGGGGCGGTAATGAGCAGTTCTTC.

DNA of the CDR3: TGTGCCACCAGTGAGGCGGGAGGGCCAGGTGAGCAGTTCTTC. This gives the protein CATSEAGGPGEQFF. The V and J genes are TRBV24-1 and TRBJ2-1; 9 bases match TRBD2. Germline loops: CDR1 KGHDR, CDR2 SFDVKD. The CDR3 is 14 amino acids. Losses at the gene ends were 4 bases for V and 9 bases for J; bases not matched to a gene: 6.

For the CDR3, the DNA is TGTGCCAGCAGTGAGGTTCCGGGACAGGTGATCCTTGGCTACACCTTC. Its protein is CASSEVPGQVILGYTF. The chain employs TRBV6-1 and TRBJ1-2, with TRBD1 identical over 8 bases. V shed 3 bases and J 7 bases; nucleotides not matched to a gene: 13. The CDR3 length is 16 residues. From germline, CDR1 is MNHNS and CDR2 SASEGT.

This clonotype was counted many times. J is TRBJ1-1 and V is TRBV28, with a weak D call TRBD1 (6 bases). The V end lost 5 bases, the J end lost 1 base, and 17 bases lay between the germline ends. CDR3 size: 16 residues. Germline loops: CDR1 MDHEN, CDR2 SYDVKM. CDR3 in amino acids: CASSPRGLRRNTEAFF. In DNA, the CDR3 is TGTGCCAGCAGTCCACGGGGGCTACGCAGGAACACTGAAGCTTTCTTT.

The rearrangement links TRBV6-5 to TRBJ2-7; D assignment may be TRBD1 or TRBD2 (5 bases each). V was cut by 2 bases and J by 2 bases, with 13 bases left in between. The V gene's germline CDR1 is MNHEY and CDR2 SVGAGI. This CDR3 has 15 amino acids. The CDR3 DNA follows: TGTGCCAGCAGTTACAACCGGGACCCAGCCTACGAGCAGTACTTC. It codes for CASSYNRDPAYEQYF.

The chain is built from TRBV6-6 and TRBJ2-7; 9 bases are a match to TRBD1. Unmatched junction bases numbered 4, after V lost 4 bases and J lost 0 bases. The CDR3 length is 15 residues. The germline V gene has CDR1 MNHNY and CDR2 SVGAGI (reference sequence). CDR3 in amino acids: CASSLQDRGSYEQYF. CDR3 coding DNA: TGTGCCAGCAGTTTACAGGACAGGGGCTCCTACGAGCAGTACTTC.

This clonotype was observed a few times. The J gene is TRBJ1-5, the V gene TRBV7-2; no definite D call. The CDR3 is made up of 15 amino acids. V gave up 4 bases and J gave up 0 bases, with 10 bases separating them. CDR1 is SGHTA and CDR2 is FQGNSA in the germline V gene. The CDR3 loop is CASSSDPYSNQPQHF. Here the CDR3 DNA reads TGTGCCAGCAGCTCCGACCCATATAGCAATCAGCCCCAGCATTTT.

This clonotype was seen a few times. V is TRBV7-2 and J is TRBJ1-2, with D possibly being TRBD1 (6 bases). The V gene lost 4 bases and the J gene lost 7 bases, with 22 bases spanning the gap. Germline CDR1 is SGHTA and CDR2 is FQGNSA. The CDR3 covers 16 residues. The CDR3 DNA follows: TGTGCCAGCAGCTATGGGGGCAGGGCCGGAGCGGGTGGCTACACCTTC. It translates to CASSYGGRAGAGGYTF.

Only a few counts were recorded for this clonotype. CDR3 DNA sequence: TGCAGTGCCCCCGAGCCAGGCGGGGGGAGCACTGAAGCTTTCTTT. Encoded protein: CSAPEPGGGSTEAFF. V usage is TRBV20-1 and J usage is TRBJ1-1, with D possibly TRBD1 on 5 matching bases. Trimming pared 6 bases from V and 4 bases from J, leaving 21 bases between. The CDR3 consists of 15 residues. Germline V gives CDR1 DFQATT, CDR2 SNEGSKA (reference sequence).

A few counts support this clonotype. The V call is TRBV7-9, the J call TRBJ2-7, with D perhaps assigned TRBD1 or TRBD2 (6 bases each). The CDR3 sequence is 13 residues long. Trimming removed 5 bases at V and 6 bases at J, with 14 bases between. In germline, CDR1 is SEHNR, CDR2 FQNEAQ (reference sequence). CDR3 in amino acids: CASSLGGGGEQYF. The CDR3 DNA follows: TGTGCCAGCAGCCTTGGAGGAGGGGGCGAGCAGTACTTC.

This chain joins TRBV10-1 and TRBJ1-1; D not resolved. The CDR3 totals 14 residues. Per the germline V gene, CDR1 is WNHNN and CDR2 is SYGVQD (reference sequence). V was cut by 4 bases and J by 4 bases, with 13 bases left in between. The CDR3 bases are TGCGCCAGCAGTGCTGGCGGTGCTGTCACTGAAGCTTTCTTT. Residues: CASSAGGAVTEAFF.

This clonotype has only a few counts. The chain recombines TRBV29-1 with TRBJ2-3; 7 bases are a match to TRBD2. Germline lookup yields CDR1 SQVTM and CDR2 ANQGSEA. The trim removed 3 bases at V and 2 bases at J, leaving 8 bases unmatched. This CDR3 spans 15 amino acids. In DNA form, the CDR3 reads TGCAGCGTTGAGGGGACTATGCCTACCACAGATACGCAGTATTTT. Residues: CSVEGTMPTTDTQYF.

The V and J genes are TRBV20-1 and TRBJ2-7; D remains unclear. V gave up 3 bases and J gave up 3 bases, with 15 bases separating them. This CDR3 has 14 amino acids. Per germline, CDR1 DFQATT and CDR2 SNEGSKA (reference sequence). In nucleotides, the CDR3 is TGCAGTGCTAGTGAGCTCCCACGATTCTACGAGCAGTACTTC. This encodes CSASELPRFYEQYF.

This sequence joins TRBV20-1 and TRBJ1-2; D might be TRBD1 (6 bases). V lost 4 bases and J lost 6, with 12 bases in between. Germline loops: CDR1 DFQATT, CDR2 SNEGSKA (reference sequence). The CDR3 covers 12 residues. The CDR3 is CSATLQGDGYTF. CDR3 coding DNA: TGCAGTGCTACCCTACAGGGAGATGGCTACACCTTC.

This clonotype appeared a single time. With a much larger clone just one base away, this may be a read error. CDR3 protein: CSDSRAAYNEQFF. CDR3 DNA sequence: TGCAGTGATAGTCGGGCAGCATACAATGAGCAGTTCTTC. The rearrangement joins TRBV20-1 to TRBJ2-1, with D hard to call. Germline assignment: CDR1 DFQATT and CDR2 SNEGSKA (reference sequence). CDR3 length: 13 residues. Trimming stripped 7 bases from V and 4 bases from J, with 14 bases between.

The sample holds many counts of this clonotype. The chain employs TRBV7-9 and TRBJ1-1, with D uncertain. V lost 1 base, J lost 6 bases, and 9 bases lay in between. CDR3 length equals 13 residues. The germline gives CDR1 SEHNR, CDR2 FQNEAQ (reference sequence). CDR3 amino acids: CASSLEGKAEAFF. CDR3 sequence (DNA): TGTGCCAGCAGCTTAGAAGGGAAGGCTGAAGCTTTCTTT.

This clonotype was counted between two and nine times. V is TRBV28 and J is TRBJ1-5; a weak D match, TRBD1 (6 bases). CDR1 and CDR2 (germline): MDHEN, SYDVKM. Trimming took 2 bases from V and 2 from J, leaving 10 bases between them. This CDR3 comprises 15 residues. The CDR3 DNA follows: TGTGCCAGCAGTTTAGGAGGGGGACGCAATCAGCCCCAGCATTTT. This encodes CASSLGGGRNQPQHF.

The table lists this clonotype with a few counts. The J gene is TRBJ2-7, the V gene TRBV18; 13 bases fit TRBD2. This CDR3 comprises 14 residues. Germline loops: CDR1 KGHSH, CDR2 LQKENI. Trimming cost V 3 bases and J 6 bases; bases outside gene matches: 2. The CDR3 loop reads CASSPGTSGTEQYF. The CDR3 coding sequence is TGTGCCAGCTCACCCGGGACTAGCGGGACCGAGCAGTACTTC.

There are many counts of this clonotype. The V gene is TRBV5-1, the J gene TRBJ2-1; weak D call: TRBD2 (6 bases). V lost 5 bases, J lost 9 bases, and 12 bases lay in between. The CDR3 is 12 residues long. Germline V gene data show CDR1 as SGHRS and CDR2 as YFSETQ. This CDR3 is CASSRTSTEQFF. The CDR3 DNA follows: TGCGCCAGCAGTCGTACTAGCACTGAGCAGTTCTTC.

This clonotype was seen only a few times. The chain employs TRBV14 and TRBJ2-2; D gene uncertain. The CDR3 is 12 amino acids. Germline V gene lookup returns CDR1 SGHDN and CDR2 FVKESK. Trimming shortened V by 1 base and J by 8 bases, and 5 bases separated the two germline ends. The CDR3 DNA is TGTGCCAGCAGCCAAGTGTCTGGGGAGCTGTTTTTT. Translated: CASSQVSGELFF.

This clonotype occurred a few times. V usage is TRBV5-1 and J usage is TRBJ2-3, with 9 bases fitting TRBD1. The CDR3 runs to 15 residues. The ends lost 4 bases at V and 4 bases at J; junction bases unmatched: 7. Per germline, CDR1 SGHRS and CDR2 YFSETQ. The CDR3 sequence: CASSTPTGGADTQYF. DNA for the CDR3: TGCGCCAGCAGCACCCCGACAGGGGGGGCAGATACGCAGTATTTT.